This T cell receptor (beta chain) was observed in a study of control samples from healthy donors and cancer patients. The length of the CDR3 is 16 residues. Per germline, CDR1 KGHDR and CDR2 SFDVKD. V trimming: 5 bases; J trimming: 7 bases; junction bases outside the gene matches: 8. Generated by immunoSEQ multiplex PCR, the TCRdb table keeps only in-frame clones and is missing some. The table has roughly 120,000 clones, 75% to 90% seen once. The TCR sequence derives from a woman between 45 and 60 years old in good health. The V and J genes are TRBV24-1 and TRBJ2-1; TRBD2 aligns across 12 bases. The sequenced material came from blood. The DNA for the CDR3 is TGTGCCACCAGTGGGACTAGCGGGAAAGTGTCAAATGAGCAGTTCTTC. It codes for CATSGTSGKVSNEQFF.